This T cell receptor beta chain was recovered during a study of T cells in tumors after PD-1 blockade. TCRdb's table, derived via immunoSEQ multiplex PCR, lists solely in-frame clones and lacks some. The data hold 10,000 to 15,000 clones, with roughly three fifths observed a single time. This clone was seen only a few times. Before and after PD-1 blockade, biopsies were collected from the same primary tumor site. Germline V gene lookup returns CDR1 MNHEY and CDR2 SVGEGT. Trimming shortened V by 5 bases and J by 0 bases, and 11 bases separated the two germline ends. This CDR3 has 14 residues. V is TRBV6-2 or TRBV6-3 and J is TRBJ2-7, with D perhaps TRBD2 (6 bases). This receptor was obtained from a human donor with cutaneous squamous cell carcinoma. The sample consisted of tumor tissue, taken before anti-PD-1 treatment. DNA of the CDR3: TGTGCCAGCAGTACAGACGGGAGCTCCTACGAGCAGTACTTC. This codes for CASSTDGSSYEQYF.